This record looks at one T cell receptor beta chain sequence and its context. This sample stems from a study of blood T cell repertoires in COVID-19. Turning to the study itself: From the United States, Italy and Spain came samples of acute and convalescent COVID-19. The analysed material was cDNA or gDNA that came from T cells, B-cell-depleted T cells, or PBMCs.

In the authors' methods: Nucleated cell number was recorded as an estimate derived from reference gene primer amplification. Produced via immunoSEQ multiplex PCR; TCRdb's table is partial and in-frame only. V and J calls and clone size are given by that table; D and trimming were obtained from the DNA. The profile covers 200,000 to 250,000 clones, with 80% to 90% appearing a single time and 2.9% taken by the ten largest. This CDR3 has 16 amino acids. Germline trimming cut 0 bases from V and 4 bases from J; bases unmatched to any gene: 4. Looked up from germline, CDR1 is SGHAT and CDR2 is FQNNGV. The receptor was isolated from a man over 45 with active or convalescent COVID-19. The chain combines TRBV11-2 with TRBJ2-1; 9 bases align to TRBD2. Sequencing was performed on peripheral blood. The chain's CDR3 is CASSLDRAGGYNEQFF. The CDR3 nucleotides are TGTGCCAGCAGCTTAGATCGAGCGGGGGGTTACAATGAGCAGTTCTTC.